The 16 T cell receptor beta chains presented below share a single source sample, sequenced in a study of cytomegalovirus exposure and HLA in healthy donors (dated by TCRdb to the late 2010s). The receptor library was made with the immunoSEQ multiplex PCR assay. For the multiplex PCR, a mixture combining 60 forward primers for TCR Vbeta segments and 13 reverse primers for TCR Jbeta segments was used. The clones in this table, taken by TCRdb from immuneACCESS, are in-frame only. Not every clone is retained; where verified, under half of the shortfall comes from an unresolved V gene, and the cause of the rest is unknown. The sample includes about 110,000 clones, with around three quarters observed a single time. The ten largest clonotypes hold around 5% of the sample. Sequenced input: PBMCs. These receptors all come from a man aged 30-40 years in good health and CMV-seropositive.

The chain couples TRBV30 to TRBJ2-5, with D unresolved. V was pared by 2 bases and J by 2 bases, with 12 bases between. Germline assignment: CDR1 GTSNPN and CDR2 SVGIG (reference sequence). The CDR3 runs 14 residues. The CDR3 sequence is CAWSKNSGQETQYF. Written as DNA, the CDR3 is TGTGCCTGGAGTAAGAACAGTGGTCAAGAGACCCAGTACTTC.

This chain links TRBV9 with TRBJ2-5; D is possibly TRBD1 (6 bases). Judging by the DNA end, TRBJ2-7 fits better; the J call may be wrong. The length of the CDR3 is 16 residues. Germline CDR1 SGDLS, CDR2 YYNGEE. The CDR3 DNA sequence: TGTGCCAGCAGCGTCGGGACAAATCATCCTCTCTACGAGCAGTACTTC. Protein sequence: CASSVGTNHPLYEQYF.

This sequence joins TRBV30 and TRBJ2-3; 9 bases are a match to TRBD1. V trimming: 8 bases; J trimming: 3 bases; junction bases outside the gene matches: 12. The CDR3 totals 15 residues. Germline V lookup: CDR1 GTSNPN, CDR2 SVGIG (reference sequence). The CDR3 DNA sequence: TGTGCCGGCTCTACCGGGACAGGGTTAACAGATACGCAGTATTTT. Protein sequence: CAGSTGTGLTDTQYF.

This clone has more than one count but fewer than ten. The chain uses TRBV7-9 and TRBJ1-2; tentatively, D is TRBD1 (6 bases). Trimming stripped 5 bases from V and 8 bases from J, with 24 bases between. The germline V gene encodes CDR1 SEHNR and CDR2 FQNEAQ (reference sequence). This CDR3 is 16 amino acids long. This chain's CDR3 is CASSPPIATGFKGYTF. The DNA of the CDR3 is TGTGCCAGCAGCCCGCCCATCGCCACAGGGTTTAAGGGCTACACCTTC.

This clone has just a few counts. The CDR3 region is CASNYLGVNTEAFF. The CDR3 coding sequence is TGCGCCAGCAATTACCTCGGAGTGAACACTGAAGCTTTCTTT. The chain uses TRBV4-3 and TRBJ1-1; D uncertain. The CDR3 runs to 14 residues. The V and J ends lost 7 bases and 0 bases respectively, with 12 bases between them. Germline V gives CDR1 LGHNA, CDR2 YSLEER.

The V gene is TRBV9, the J gene TRBJ1-2; TRBD1 might be the D (6 bases). Germline V gene data show CDR1 as SGDLS and CDR2 as YYNGEE. V was trimmed by 4 bases and J by 1 base, leaving 11 bases between them. CDR3 length: 14 amino acids. The CDR3 loop reads CASSPDRSNYGYTF. For the CDR3, the DNA is TGTGCCAGCAGCCCTGACAGGAGTAACTATGGCTACACCTTC.

This CDR3 reads CASSQPRVAGNTIYF. CDR3 DNA: TGCGCCAGCAGCCAACCCAGGGTCGCTGGAAACACCATATATTTT. This chain uses TRBV4-1 with TRBJ1-3; weak D call: TRBD1 (5 bases). The germline V gene has CDR1 MGHRA and CDR2 YSYEKL. Trimming left V 2 bases short and J 2 bases short, with 10 bases between. The CDR3 sequence is 15 residues long.

This chain's CDR3 is CASSPRGSQPQHF. CDR3 bases: TGTGCCAGCAGCCCCAGGGGGAGTCAGCCCCAGCATTTT. The J gene is TRBJ1-5, the V gene TRBV7-9, with 7 bases matching TRBD1. The CDR3 extends over 13 amino acids. V shed 5 bases and J 6 bases; nucleotides not matched to a gene: 4. Germline V lookup: CDR1 SEHNR, CDR2 FQNEAQ (reference sequence).

The chain has TRBV28 and TRBJ1-2; D is possibly TRBD1 (6 bases). Trimming pared 3 bases from V and 13 bases from J, leaving 24 bases between. The V gene's germline CDR1 is MDHEN and CDR2 SYDVKM. CDR3 length equals 15 residues. The CDR3 loop reads CASSLGGSDSQASTF. The CDR3, as DNA: TGTGCCAGCAGTTTGGGCGGGTCGGACAGTCAAGCTTCCACCTTC.

The DNA of the CDR3 is TGTGCCAGCAAACCGGAGAAGGGGGCCGAAACTGAAGCTTTCTTT. Protein product: CASKPEKGAETEAFF. This chain connects TRBV21-1 to TRBJ1-1; TRBD1 is the table's D call and was not checked against the DNA. TRBV21-1 is flagged as a pseudogene. The CDR3 is 15 residues long.

The gene calls are TRBV20-1 and TRBJ2-5; D is perhaps TRBD1 (6 bases). Trimming stripped 2 bases from V and 5 bases from J, with 6 bases between. The germline gives CDR1 DFQATT, CDR2 SNEGSKA (reference sequence). This CDR3 region has 11 residues. In DNA form, the CDR3 reads TGCAGTGCTAGAACAGGGGAGACCCAGTACTTC. Its protein product is CSARTGETQYF.

The chain employs TRBV27 and TRBJ2-7, with TRBD1 matching 8 bases. Germline CDR1 reads MNHEY; CDR2 reads SMNVEV (reference sequence). Unmatched junction bases numbered 12, after V lost 5 bases and J lost 3 bases. This CDR3 comprises 16 residues. In DNA, the CDR3 is TGTGCCAGCAGTCCATCACAGGGGGTAGCTCTCTACGAGCAGTACTTC. Translation: CASSPSQGVALYEQYF.

This clone was seen a handful of times. The chain combines TRBV28 with TRBJ2-1; tentative D call: TRBD1 (8 bases). Trimming stripped 3 bases from V and 7 bases from J, with 13 bases between. Germline CDR1 MDHEN, CDR2 SYDVKM. This CDR3 region has 14 residues. Written as DNA, the CDR3 is TGTGCCAGCAGTTTCACAGGGGGGGTAAATGAGCAGTTCTTC. The encoded protein is CASSFTGGVNEQFF.

This clone appeared a few times. The V call is TRBV7-6, the J call TRBJ1-4; TRBD1 is a possible D gene (6 bases). V dropped 1 base and J dropped 7 bases, with 19 bases sitting between them. Looked up from germline, CDR1 is SGHVS and CDR2 is FNYEAQ. The length of the CDR3 is 17 residues. The CDR3 bases are TGTGCCAGCAGCTTAGTGAGCCCAGGGGTAGGGGCTGAAAAACTGTTTTTT. Protein: CASSLVSPGVGAEKLFF. Full variable domain (rest looked up from reference TRBV7-6 and TRBJ1-4): GAGVSQSPRYKVTKRGQDVALRCDPISGHVSLYWYRQALGQGPEFLTYFNYEAQQDKSGLPNDRFSAERPEGSISTLTIQRTEQRDSAMYRCASSLVSPGVGAEKLFFGSGTQLSVL.

V usage is TRBV6-5 and J usage is TRBJ1-2, with D tentatively TRBD1 (6 bases). Trimming took off 0 bases at V and 6 bases at J, with 8 bases between the two ends. CDR3 length: 13 amino acids. Looked up from germline, CDR1 is MNHEY and CDR2 is SVGAGI. CDR3 sequence: CASSYSQGNGYTF. The CDR3, as DNA: TGTGCCAGCAGTTACTCTCAGGGGAATGGCTACACCTTC.

The chain couples TRBV28 to TRBJ2-6; D is possibly TRBD1 (5 bases). Trimming left V 10 bases short and J 0 bases short, with 10 bases between. Germline V CDR1 and CDR2: MDHEN, SYDVKM. This CDR3 comprises 14 residues. The CDR3 protein is CAIRRVSGANVLTF. CDR3 nucleotide sequence: TGTGCCATCCGCAGGGTCTCTGGGGCCAACGTCCTGACTTTC.